One and the same sample provided the 17 T cell receptor beta chains below, sequenced in a study of OX40 agonist ivuxolimab in advanced cancers. The library relied on the immunoSEQ multiplex PCR assay. As stored in TCRdb, this immuneACCESS dataset retains in-frame rearrangements with V and J assigned. A fraction of the clones does not appear; measured against another copy, unresolved V genes explain less than half of the discrepancy, and the remainder lacks a known reason. The sample table contains about 69,000 clones; only one count was recorded for around 90% of them. 8% to 11% of the sample goes to the ten largest clones. The sample consisted of CD4+ or CD8+ T cells sorted from blood, taken in a trial of the OX40 agonist ivuxolimab. The receptors originated from an adult with an advanced solid tumor such as melanoma, head and neck, liver or kidney cancer.

The chain is built from TRBV2 and TRBJ2-1; D not resolved. The CDR3 is 10 amino acids. Trimming left V 9 bases short and J 7 bases short, with 7 bases between. Germline V lookup: CDR1 SNHLY, CDR2 FYNNEI. This CDR3 reads CASERNEQFF. CDR3 nucleotides: TGTGCCAGTGAAAGGAATGAGCAGTTCTTC.

The chain couples TRBV18 to TRBJ2-3; D is ambiguous. The CDR3 sequence is 13 residues long. V was clipped by 6 bases and J by 1 base, with 8 bases between them. Germline V CDR1 and CDR2: KGHSH, LQKENI. The CDR3 bases are TGTGCCAGCTCGCATAAGGGCACAGATACGCAGTATTTT. Amino acids: CASSHKGTDTQYF.

The V gene is TRBV27, the J gene TRBJ1-6; 9 nucleotides align to TRBD1. Germline V gives CDR1 MNHEY, CDR2 SMNVEV (reference sequence). This CDR3 is built from 12 residues. J was trimmed by 11 bases and V by 5 bases; bases with no gene match: 1. The CDR3 loop is CASSRTGAPLHF. The CDR3 coding sequence is TGTGCCAGCAGTCGGACAGGGGCACCCCTCCACTTT.

The chain uses TRBV7-8 and TRBJ2-7; no reliable D call. Germline V gene lookup returns CDR1 SGHVS and CDR2 FQNEAQ. V shed 5 bases and J shed 2 bases, with 16 bases lying between them. The CDR3 sequence is 15 residues long. CDR3 sequence (DNA): TGTGCCAGCAGCATGGACCCCATGGGCCCCTACGAGCAGTACTTC. Translated, it gives CASSMDPMGPYEQYF. The complete variable domain, with remaining parts taken from reference TRBV7-8 and TRBJ2-7, reads GAGVSQSPRYKVAKRGQDVALRCDPISGHVSLFWYQQALGQGPEFLTYFQNEAQLDKSGLPSDRFFAERPEGSVSTLKIQRTQQEDSAVYLCASSMDPMGPYEQYFGPGTRLTVT.

V usage is TRBV6-1 and J usage is TRBJ2-1, with TRBD2 matching 7 bases. Trimming at V came to 5 bases and at J to 1 base, leaving 5 bases not matched to a gene. The length of the CDR3 is 15 residues. Germline CDR1 is MNHNS and CDR2 is SASEGT. The CDR3 sequence is CASSSPGGSYNEQFF. For the CDR3, the DNA is TGTGCCAGCAGTTCCCCCGGGGGGTCCTACAATGAGCAGTTCTTC.

The rearrangement joins TRBV6-1 to TRBJ2-3; no firm D call. The V gene's germline CDR1 is MNHNS and CDR2 SASEGT. CDR3 length: 10 residues. The V and J ends lost 11 bases and 6 bases respectively, with 9 bases between them. The CDR3: CAGHWDTQYF. The CDR3 DNA sequence: TGTGCCGGCCACTGGGATACGCAGTATTTT.

The chain is built from TRBV2 and TRBJ1-1, with 10 bases lining up with TRBD1. The V and J ends lost 2 bases and 4 bases, in that order; junction bases with no gene match: 1. Germline V lookup: CDR1 SNHLY, CDR2 FYNNEI. This CDR3 spans 14 amino acids. The CDR3 region has the DNA TGTGCCAGCAGTGAAAGGACAGGGGGCACTGAAGCTTTCTTT. Amino acids: CASSERTGGTEAFF.

The chain uses TRBV7-2 and TRBJ2-1; 8 bases line up with TRBD2. The V gene's germline CDR1 is SGHTA and CDR2 FQGNSA. J was trimmed by 9 bases and V by 5 bases; bases with no gene match: 12. The CDR3 is 15 amino acids. CDR3 coding DNA: TGTGCCAGCAGCCCCCGGGGGGGAGGGCCTTCTGAGCAGTTCTTC. Residues: CASSPRGGGPSEQFF. Complete variable domain (other parts from reference TRBV7-2 and TRBJ2-1): GAGVSQSPSNKVTEKGKDVELRCDPISGHTALYWYRQSLGQGLEFLIYFQGNSAPDKSGLPSDRFSAERTGGSVSTLTIQRTQQEDSAVYLCASSPRGGGPSEQFFGPGTRLTVL.

This chain uses TRBV11-3 with TRBJ2-3, with a weak D call TRBD2 (5 bases). The V gene lost 5 bases and the J gene lost 1 base, with 13 bases spanning the gap. CDR1 SGHNT and CDR2 YENEEA come from the germline V gene. CDR3 size: 15 residues. The DNA for the CDR3 is TGTGCCAGCAGCCTCGCAGCGGAGCGCACAGATACGCAGTATTTT. Protein: CASSLAAERTDTQYF.

This chain joins TRBV19 and TRBJ2-1; tentative D call: TRBD2 (6 bases). CDR1 and CDR2 from the germline V gene are LNHDA and SQIVND (reference sequence). The V and J ends lost 4 bases and 7 bases respectively, with 17 bases between them. The CDR3 extends over 15 amino acids. CDR3 bases: TGTGCCAGTAGTAAGGGGACTTCTGCGCGGAATGAGCAGTTCTTC. Its protein product is CASSKGTSARNEQFF.

In its sample, this clone was seen once. V gene TRBV5-1 combines with J gene TRBJ2-2; D uncertain. There are 15 residues in the CDR3. V lost 2 bases and J 5 bases, leaving 13 bases between the germline ends. CDR1 SGHRS and CDR2 YFSETQ come from the germline V gene. CDR3 residues: CASSFLEPKTGELFF. CDR3 nucleotide sequence: TGCGCCAGCAGCTTCCTGGAGCCTAAAACCGGGGAGCTGTTTTTT. Based on the CDR3 plus reference TRBV5-1 and TRBJ2-2, the full variable domain is KAGVTQTPRYLIKTRGQQVTLSCSPISGHRSVSWYQQTPGQGLQFLFEYFSETQRNKGNFPGRFSGRQFSNSRSEMNVSTLELGDSALYLCASSFLEPKTGELFFGEGSRLTVL.

This clone was found once. The chain recombines TRBV5-1 with TRBJ1-1; the D is unclear. V was clipped by 0 bases and J by 2 bases, with 14 bases between them. Germline V lookup: CDR1 SGHRS, CDR2 YFSETQ. This CDR3 is 16 amino acids long. CDR3 amino acids: CASSLAPPTVNTEAFF. The CDR3 DNA sequence: TGCGCCAGCAGCTTGGCTCCCCCTACAGTAAACACTGAAGCTTTCTTT.

The V and J genes are TRBV4-3 and TRBJ1-3; D is uncertain. The V end lost 1 base, the J end lost 2 bases, and 9 bases lay between the germline ends. CDR1 LGHNA and CDR2 YSLEER come from the germline V gene. This CDR3 is 15 amino acids long. CDR3 DNA sequence: TGCGCCAGCAGCCAAGTGCGGTTAGCTGGAAACACCATATATTTT. Translating gives CASSQVRLAGNTIYF.

The gene calls are TRBV7-2 and TRBJ2-3; D unresolved. The V gene lost 3 bases and the J gene lost 2 bases, with 9 bases spanning the gap. CDR3 length: 14 amino acids. Germline-derived CDR1 and CDR2 are SGHTA and FQGNSA. CDR3 nucleotides: TGTGCCAGCAGCTTTCAGAGCTCCACAGATACGCAGTATTTT. This codes for CASSFQSSTDTQYF.

The chain employs TRBV27 and TRBJ2-7; maybe TRBD1 (6 bases). Germline V gene lookup returns CDR1 MNHEY and CDR2 SMNVEV (reference sequence). The CDR3 is made up of 15 amino acids. Trimming shortened V by 2 bases and J by 7 bases, and 18 bases separated the two germline ends. The CDR3 is CASSLGAGEKEEQYF. The CDR3 nucleotides are TGTGCCAGCAGTTTAGGGGCAGGGGAAAAGGAAGAGCAGTACTTC.

This clone was observed a handful of times. V usage is TRBV29-1 and J usage is TRBJ1-1, with 10 nucleotides matching TRBD1. V lost 7 bases and J lost 1; bases outside the gene matches: 6. The length of the CDR3 is 14 residues. Germline CDR1 is SQVTM and CDR2 is ANQGSEA. Written as DNA, the CDR3 is TGCAGCGCCGGGACAGGGGCCGGGAACACTGAAGCTTTCTTT. It is translated as CSAGTGAGNTEAFF.

The genes are TRBV2 and TRBJ2-3, with 9 nucleotides matching TRBD1. Per germline, CDR1 SNHLY and CDR2 FYNNEI. The trim removed 7 bases at V and 4 bases at J, leaving 6 bases unmatched. The CDR3 has 14 residues. The DNA of the CDR3 is TGTGCCAGCACCAAGGGACAGGGCTCAGATACGCAGTATTTT. Encoded protein: CASTKGQGSDTQYF.